A single T cell receptor (beta chain) is shown here with its context. The data are from a study of T cells expressing NK-cell markers. Beta-chain TCR cDNA was generated via 5'RACE template switching with UMIs. TCRdb re-called the 5' RACE reads; every CDR3 protein appears as one record, without DNA. The sample holds about 460,000 distinct CDR3 sequences. Germline assignment: CDR1 SGHAT and CDR2 FQNNGV. The CDR3 covers 15 residues. Source material: blood T cells: a sorted CD56 or NKG2C T cell subset, CD4+ or CD8+ T cells, or bulk PBMC T cells (not recorded which). The rearrangement uses TRBV11-2 and TRBJ1-1. This sequence was found in a woman aged 50 to 60 in good health. This CDR3 is CASSQLGRLDTEAFF. Full variable domain (outside the CDR3, taken from reference TRBV11-2 and TRBJ1-1): EAGVAQSPRYKIIEKRQSVAFWCNPISGHATLYWYQQILGQGPKLLIQFQNNGVVDDSQLPKDRFSAERLKGVDSTLKIQPAKLEDSAVYLCASSQLGRLDTEAFFGQGTRLTVV.